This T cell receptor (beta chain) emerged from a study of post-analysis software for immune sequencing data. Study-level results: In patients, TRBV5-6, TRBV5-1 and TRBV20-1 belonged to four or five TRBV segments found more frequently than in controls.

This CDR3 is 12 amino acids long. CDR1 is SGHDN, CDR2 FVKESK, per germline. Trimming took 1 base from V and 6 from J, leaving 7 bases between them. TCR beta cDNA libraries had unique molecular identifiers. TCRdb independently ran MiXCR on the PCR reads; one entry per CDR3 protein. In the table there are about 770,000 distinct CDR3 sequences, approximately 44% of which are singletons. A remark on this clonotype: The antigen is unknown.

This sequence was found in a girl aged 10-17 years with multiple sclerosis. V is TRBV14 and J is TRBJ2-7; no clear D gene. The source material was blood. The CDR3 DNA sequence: TGTGCCAGCAGCCAAGGATTCCGCGAGCAGTACTTC. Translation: CASSQGFREQYF.